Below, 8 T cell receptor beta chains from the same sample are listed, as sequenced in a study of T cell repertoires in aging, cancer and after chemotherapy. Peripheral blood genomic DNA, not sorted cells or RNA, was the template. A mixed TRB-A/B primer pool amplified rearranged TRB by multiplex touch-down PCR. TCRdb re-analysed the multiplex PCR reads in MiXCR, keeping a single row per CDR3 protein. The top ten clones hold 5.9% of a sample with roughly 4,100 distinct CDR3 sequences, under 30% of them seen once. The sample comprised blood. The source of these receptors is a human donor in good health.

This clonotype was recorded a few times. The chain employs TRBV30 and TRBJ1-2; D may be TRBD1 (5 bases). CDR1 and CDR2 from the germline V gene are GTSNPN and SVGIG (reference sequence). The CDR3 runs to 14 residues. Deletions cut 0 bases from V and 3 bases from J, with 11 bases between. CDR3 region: CAWSVVGGDYGYTF. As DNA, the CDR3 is TGTGCCTGGAGTGTTGTCGGGGGGGACTATGGCTACACCTTC.

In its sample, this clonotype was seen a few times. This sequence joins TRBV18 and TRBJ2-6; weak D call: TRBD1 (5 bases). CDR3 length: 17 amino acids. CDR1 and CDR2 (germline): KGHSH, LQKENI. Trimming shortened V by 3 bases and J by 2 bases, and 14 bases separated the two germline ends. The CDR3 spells CASSPYYDSAGANVLTF. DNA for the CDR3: TGTGCCAGCTCACCTTATTATGACAGCGCTGGGGCCAACGTCCTGACTTTC.

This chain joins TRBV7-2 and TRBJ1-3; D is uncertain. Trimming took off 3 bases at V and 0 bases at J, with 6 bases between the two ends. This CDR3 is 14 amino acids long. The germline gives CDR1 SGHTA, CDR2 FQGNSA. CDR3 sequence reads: CASSLESSGNTIYF. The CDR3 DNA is TGTGCCAGCAGCTTGGAATCCTCTGGAAACACCATATATTTT.

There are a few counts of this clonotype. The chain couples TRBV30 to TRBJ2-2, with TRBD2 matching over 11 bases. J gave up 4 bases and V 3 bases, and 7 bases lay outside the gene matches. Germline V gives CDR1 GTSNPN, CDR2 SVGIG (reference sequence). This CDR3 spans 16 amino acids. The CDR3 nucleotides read TGTGCCTGGAGCCACACCGGGACTAGCGGCACCGGGGAGCTGTTTTTT. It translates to CAWSHTGTSGTGELFF.

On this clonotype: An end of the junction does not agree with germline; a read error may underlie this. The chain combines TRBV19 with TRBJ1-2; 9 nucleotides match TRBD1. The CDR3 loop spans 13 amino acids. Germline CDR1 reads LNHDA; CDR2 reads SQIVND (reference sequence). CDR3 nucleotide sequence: TGTTCCAGCGGACAGGGGCTAAACTATGGCTACACCTTC. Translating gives CSSGQGLNYGYTF.

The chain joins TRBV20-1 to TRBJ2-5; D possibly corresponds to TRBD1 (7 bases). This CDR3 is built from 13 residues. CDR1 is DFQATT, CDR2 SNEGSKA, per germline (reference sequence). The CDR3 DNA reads TGCAGCGGGAGCCAGGGGGTTCGGGAGACCCAGTACTTC. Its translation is CSGSQGVRETQYF.

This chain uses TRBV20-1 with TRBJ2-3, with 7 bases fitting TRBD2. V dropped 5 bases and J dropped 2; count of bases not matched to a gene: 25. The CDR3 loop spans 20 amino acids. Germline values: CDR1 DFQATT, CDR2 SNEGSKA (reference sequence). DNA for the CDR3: TGCAGTGCTGGTTCTAGATCGGGGCTGGTAGGAGCGGGGATCACAGATACGCAGTATTTT. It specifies CSAGSRSGLVGAGITDTQYF.

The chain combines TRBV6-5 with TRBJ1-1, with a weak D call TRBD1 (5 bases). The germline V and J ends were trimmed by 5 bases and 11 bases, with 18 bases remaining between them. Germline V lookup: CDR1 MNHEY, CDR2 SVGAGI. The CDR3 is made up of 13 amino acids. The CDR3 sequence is CASSVRWGYVAFF. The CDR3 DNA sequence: TGTGCCAGCAGTGTCCGGTGGGGGTATGTCGCTTTCTTT.